This paragraph reports one T cell receptor (beta chain). V lost 3 bases to trimming and J lost 2 bases, with 0 bases between them. The length of the CDR3 is 11 residues. Germline CDR1 and CDR2: SEHNR and FQNEAQ (reference sequence). This record belongs to a study of OX40 agonist ivuxolimab in advanced cancers. Study at large: Ivuxolimab is a fully human IgG2 antibody that activates OX40 (CD134). Patients were under 90% male with ages roughly 20 to 90, mean about 60.

Patients who had autoimmune disease history or got systemic immunosuppression were left out. The assay was immunoSEQ multiplex PCR, and TCRdb's table has in-frame clones only and misses some. Here the sample spans around 63,000 clones, 75% to 90% being singletons. Specimen: CD4+ or CD8+ T cells sorted from blood, collected in a trial of the OX40 agonist ivuxolimab. The gene calls are TRBV7-9 and TRBJ2-3; D remains ambiguous. The sequence came from an adult with an advanced solid tumor such as melanoma, head and neck, liver or kidney cancer. The CDR3 here is CASSFTDTQYF. In nucleotides, the CDR3 is TGTGCCAGCAGCTTCACAGATACGCAGTATTTT.